A single sample gave rise to the 16 T cell receptor beta chains below, sequenced in a study of human T cells and chemical hapten exposure. The sample's time point: pre-sensitization, week 0. Noted treatment: therapeutic diphenylcyclopropenone sensitization with weekly scalp DPC. In TCRdb, the RACE reads were re-called with MiXCR into one record per CDR3 protein. Of some 90,000 distinct CDR3 sequences in the sample, approximately 9% were seen once. Sequenced here: whole blood, sampled in connection with sensitization to the hapten diphenylcyclopropenone (DPC). The receptors come from a man in his forties with alopecia areata. Some clones in this sample may be carry-over from other donors' samples.

At least ten counts were recorded for this clonotype. In DNA form, the CDR3 reads TGCAGCGTTGGCAGGGGGCTCAATTCGAAGGCTTTCTTT. This codes for CSVGRGLNSKAFF. The rearrangement uses TRBV29-1 and TRBJ1-1, with 8 bases fitting TRBD1. The V gene's germline CDR1 is SQVTM and CDR2 ANQGSEA. There are 13 residues in the CDR3. J was trimmed by 11 bases and V by 4 bases; bases with no gene match: 12.

This clonotype was counted ten times or more. The rearrangement uses TRBV28 and TRBJ2-1; D is possibly TRBD1 (6 bases). Germline assignment: CDR1 MDHEN and CDR2 SYDVKM. Trimming removed 6 bases from V and 4 bases from J, with 16 bases in between. The CDR3 is 15 residues long. CDR3 protein: CASSPAGVLYNEQFF. The CDR3 DNA is TGTGCCAGCAGCCCGGCAGGGGTCCTTTACAATGAGCAGTTCTTC.

This clonotype was seen at least ten times. J is TRBJ1-2 and V is TRBV19, with D possibly TRBD1 on 6 matching bases. The CDR3 has 12 residues. V was cut by 8 bases and J by 1 base, with 8 bases left in between. The germline V gene has CDR1 LNHDA and CDR2 SQIVND (reference sequence). The CDR3 DNA is TGTGCCAGTCAGGACAGTAACTATGGCTACACCTTC. The encoded protein is CASQDSNYGYTF.

This clonotype was counted ten times or more. The gene calls are TRBV6-2 or TRBV6-3 and TRBJ2-7; possible D gene TRBD2, 6 bases. Germline values: CDR1 MNHEY, CDR2 SVGEGT. V lost 11 bases, J lost 0 bases, and 20 bases lay in between. The CDR3 has 15 residues. CDR3 in amino acids: CAALGRDSSSYEQYV. In DNA, the CDR3 is TGTGCCGCCCTTGGCCGGGACTCGAGCTCCTACGAGCAGTACGTC.

V gene TRBV20-1 combines with J gene TRBJ2-3; weak D call: TRBD2 (6 bases). The CDR3 runs to 13 residues. The germline V gene encodes CDR1 DFQATT and CDR2 SNEGSKA (reference sequence). V shed 6 bases and J shed 3 bases, with 13 bases lying between them. The CDR3 reads CSAPTRLTDTQYF. Here the CDR3 DNA reads TGCAGTGCACCGACTAGATTGACAGATACGCAGTATTTT.

The chain recombines TRBV10-3 with TRBJ2-7, with 9 bases fitting TRBD2. Germline assignment: CDR1 ENHRY and CDR2 SYGVKD. CDR3 size: 16 residues. The V gene end was trimmed by 0 bases and the J gene end by 0 bases; junction bases not matched to a gene: 3. The CDR3 is CAISESVAGASYEQYV. The CDR3 bases are TGTGCCATCAGTGAGTCGGTAGCGGGAGCCTCCTACGAGCAGTACGTC.

This clonotype was observed many times. The rearrangement uses TRBV24-1 and TRBJ1-5, with D unclear. From germline, CDR1 is KGHDR and CDR2 SFDVKD. Trimming cost V 5 bases and J 2 bases, with 9 bases left between them. The CDR3 contains 14 residues. CDR3 residues: CATSGAGGNQPQHF. Here the CDR3 DNA reads TGTGCCACCAGTGGAGCAGGCGGCAATCAGCCCCAGCATTTT.

The sample holds many counts of this clonotype. This chain links TRBV24-1 with TRBJ2-3, with D unclear. The germline V gene encodes CDR1 KGHDR and CDR2 SFDVKD. The CDR3 totals 15 residues. Trimming pared 3 bases from V and 0 bases from J, leaving 9 bases between. CDR3 DNA: TGTGCCACCAGTGATATGAGCGACAGCACAGATACGCAGTATTTT. Protein: CATSDMSDSTDTQYF.

The rearrangement uses TRBV5-4 and TRBJ2-3; D is ambiguous. The germline V gene encodes CDR1 SGHNT and CDR2 YYREEE (reference sequence). This CDR3 has 15 amino acids. Trimming cost V 3 bases and J 1 base, with 12 bases left between them. The CDR3: CASSYDFAGTDTQYF. The CDR3 nucleotides read TGTGCCAGCAGCTATGACTTCGCGGGCACAGATACGCAGTATTTT.

This clonotype was seen ten or more times. This chain connects TRBV11-2 to TRBJ2-7; tentatively, D is TRBD1 (5 bases). This CDR3 is built from 14 residues. Deletions cut 0 bases from V and 5 bases from J, with 11 bases between. CDR1 SGHAT and CDR2 FQNNGV come from the germline V gene. CDR3 sequence: CASSLELLGHEQYF. The CDR3, as DNA: TGTGCCAGCAGCTTAGAACTCCTGGGGCACGAGCAGTACTTC.

This clonotype came up many times. The V gene is TRBV29-1, the J gene TRBJ2-1; tentative D call: TRBD2 (7 bases). There are 12 residues in the CDR3. The V gene's germline CDR1 is SQVTM and CDR2 ANQGSEA. Deletions cut 6 bases from V and 9 bases from J, with 15 bases between. CDR3 amino acids: CSVNRGGGEQFF. Written as DNA, the CDR3 is TGCAGCGTCAACCGGGGAGGGGGTGAGCAGTTCTTC.

This clonotype was seen a handful of times. J is TRBJ2-7 and V is TRBV6-1; TRBD2 matches at 7 bases. This CDR3 is built from 15 residues. The V segment lost 6 bases and the J segment 2 bases; nucleotides outside the gene matches: 10. Per germline, CDR1 MNHNS and CDR2 SASEGT. The chain's CDR3 is CASRPPAGAAYEQYF. The CDR3 region has the DNA TGTGCCAGCAGGCCTCCGGCGGGAGCGGCCTACGAGCAGTACTTC.

This clonotype has ten or more counts. The chain joins TRBV19 to TRBJ2-7, with TRBD2 identical over 8 bases. The CDR3 is 13 amino acids. The junction had 4 bases not matched to a gene; V was cut back by 5 bases and J by 4 bases. Germline values: CDR1 LNHDA, CDR2 SQIVND (reference sequence). This CDR3 reads CASSWSSGYEQYV. The CDR3 nucleotides read TGTGCCAGTAGTTGGTCTAGCGGGTACGAGCAGTACGTC.

This clonotype was seen ten or more times. This sequence joins TRBV28 and TRBJ2-1, with a possible D match to TRBD2 (7 bases). CDR3 size: 14 residues. V was shortened by 2 bases and J by 9 bases, with 14 bases between the two germline ends. The germline CDR1 and CDR2 sequences are MDHEN and SYDVKM. CDR3 in amino acids: CASSLGGAVGEQFF. CDR3 sequence (DNA): TGTGCCAGCAGTTTAGGGGGGGCGGTTGGTGAGCAGTTCTTC.

This clonotype was seen repeatedly, ten times or more. The junction and the germline gene differ at one end; a read error may be behind it. The genes are TRBV5-1 and TRBJ2-1; a possible D gene is TRBD2 (5 bases). CDR1 and CDR2 from the germline V gene are SGHRS and YFSETQ. The CDR3 has 14 amino acids. Here the CDR3 DNA reads TGCGCCAGCAACTTGGCCACTAGTAATAATGAGCAGTTCTTC. Protein product: CASNLATSNNEQFF.

V gene TRBV10-3 combines with J gene TRBJ2-1, with D unclear. Germline V CDR1 and CDR2: ENHRY, SYGVKD. The CDR3 consists of 15 residues. The ends were cut back, 4 bases at V and 2 bases at J, with 12 bases in the middle. The CDR3 sequence is CAISGGTQAYNEQFF. CDR3 DNA: TGTGCCATCAGTGGGGGTACCCAGGCCTACAATGAGCAGTTCTTC.